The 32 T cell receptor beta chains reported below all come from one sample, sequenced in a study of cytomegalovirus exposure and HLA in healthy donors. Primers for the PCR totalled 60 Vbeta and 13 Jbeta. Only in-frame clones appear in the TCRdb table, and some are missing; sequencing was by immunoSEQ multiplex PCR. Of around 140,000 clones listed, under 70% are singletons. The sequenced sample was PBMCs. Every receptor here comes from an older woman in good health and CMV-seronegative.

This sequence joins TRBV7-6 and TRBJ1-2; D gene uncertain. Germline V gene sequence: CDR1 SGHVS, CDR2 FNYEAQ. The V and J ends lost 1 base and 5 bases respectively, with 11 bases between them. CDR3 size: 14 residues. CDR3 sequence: CASSLVYGGYGYTF. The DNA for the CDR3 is TGTGCCAGCAGCTTAGTGTATGGCGGGTATGGCTACACCTTC.

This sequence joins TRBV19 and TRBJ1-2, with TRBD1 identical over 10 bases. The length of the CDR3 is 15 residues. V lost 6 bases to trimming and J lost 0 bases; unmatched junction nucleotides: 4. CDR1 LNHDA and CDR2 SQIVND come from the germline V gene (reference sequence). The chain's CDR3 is CASSTDRGPNYGYTF. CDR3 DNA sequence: TGTGCCAGTAGCACCGACAGGGGGCCTAACTATGGCTACACCTTC.

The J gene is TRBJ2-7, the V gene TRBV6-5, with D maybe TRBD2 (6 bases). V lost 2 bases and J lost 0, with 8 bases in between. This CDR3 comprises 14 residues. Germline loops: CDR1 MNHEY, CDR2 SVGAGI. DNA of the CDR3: TGTGCCAGCAGTTACAACGGGGGCTCCTACGAGCAGTACTTC. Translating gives CASSYNGGSYEQYF.

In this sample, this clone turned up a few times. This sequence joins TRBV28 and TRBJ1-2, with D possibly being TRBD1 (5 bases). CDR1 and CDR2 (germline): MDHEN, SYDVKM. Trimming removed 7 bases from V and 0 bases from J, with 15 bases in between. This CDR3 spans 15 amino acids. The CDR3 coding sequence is TGTGCCAGCAAAACATTACAGGCCCCTAACTATGGCTACACCTTC. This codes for CASKTLQAPNYGYTF.

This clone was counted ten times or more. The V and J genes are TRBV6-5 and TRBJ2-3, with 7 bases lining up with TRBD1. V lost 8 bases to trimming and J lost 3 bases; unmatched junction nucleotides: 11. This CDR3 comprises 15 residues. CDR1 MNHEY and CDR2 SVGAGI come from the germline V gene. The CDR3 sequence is CASAGTASRTDTQYF. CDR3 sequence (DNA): TGTGCCAGCGCCGGGACAGCCTCTCGTACAGATACGCAGTATTTT.

The CDR3 is CASSGLAGSETQYF. The CDR3 region has the DNA TGTGCCAGCAGCGGGCTAGCGGGGTCAGAGACCCAGTACTTC. The chain links TRBV9 to TRBJ2-5, with TRBD2 matching 9 bases. The ends lost 3 bases at V and 4 bases at J; junction bases unmatched: 4. In germline, CDR1 is SGDLS, CDR2 YYNGEE. The CDR3 covers 14 residues.

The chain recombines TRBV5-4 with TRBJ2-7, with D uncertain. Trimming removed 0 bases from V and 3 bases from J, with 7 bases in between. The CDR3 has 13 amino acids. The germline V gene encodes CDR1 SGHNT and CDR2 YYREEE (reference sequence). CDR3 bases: TGTGCCAGCAGCTTGGGCAGTAACTACGAGCAGTACTTC. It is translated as CASSLGSNYEQYF.

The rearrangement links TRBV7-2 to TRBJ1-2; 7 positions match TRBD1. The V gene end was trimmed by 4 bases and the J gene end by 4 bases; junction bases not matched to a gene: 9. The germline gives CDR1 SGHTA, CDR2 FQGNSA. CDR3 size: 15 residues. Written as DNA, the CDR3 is TGTGCCAGCAGCTCCAAGGGGGCGCCGGGCTATGGCTACACCTTC. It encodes CASSSKGAPGYGYTF.

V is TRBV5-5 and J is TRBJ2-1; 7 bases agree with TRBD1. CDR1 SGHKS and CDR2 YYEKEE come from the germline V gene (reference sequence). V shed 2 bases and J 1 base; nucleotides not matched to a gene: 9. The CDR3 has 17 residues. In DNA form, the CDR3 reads TGTGCCAGCAGCTTTTGGGCAGGGGGAAGATCCTACAATGAGCAGTTCTTC. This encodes CASSFWAGGRSYNEQFF.

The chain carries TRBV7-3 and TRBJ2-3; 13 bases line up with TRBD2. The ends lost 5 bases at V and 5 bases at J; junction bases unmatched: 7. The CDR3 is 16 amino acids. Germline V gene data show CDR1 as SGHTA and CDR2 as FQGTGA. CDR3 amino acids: CASSPLAGGPIDTQYF. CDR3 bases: TGTGCCAGCAGCCCACTAGCGGGGGGGCCTATAGATACGCAGTATTTT.

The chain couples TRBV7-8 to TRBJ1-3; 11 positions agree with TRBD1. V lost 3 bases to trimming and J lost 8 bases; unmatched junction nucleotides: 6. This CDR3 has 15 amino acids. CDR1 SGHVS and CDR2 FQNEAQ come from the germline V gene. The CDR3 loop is CASSLDRGQGYTIYF. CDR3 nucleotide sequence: TGTGCCAGCAGCTTGGACAGGGGGCAGGGGTACACCATATATTTT.

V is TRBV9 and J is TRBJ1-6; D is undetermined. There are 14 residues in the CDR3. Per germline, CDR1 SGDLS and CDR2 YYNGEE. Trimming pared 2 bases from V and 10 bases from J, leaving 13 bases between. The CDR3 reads CASSVWGTGSPLHF. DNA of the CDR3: TGTGCCAGCAGCGTCTGGGGAACGGGGTCACCCCTCCACTTT. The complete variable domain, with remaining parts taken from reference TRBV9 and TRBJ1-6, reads DSGVTQTPKHLITATGQRVTLRCSPRSGDLSVYWYQQSLDQGLQFLIQYYNGEERAKGNILERFSAQQFPDLHSELNLSSLELGDSALYFCASSVWGTGSPLHFGNGTRLTVT.

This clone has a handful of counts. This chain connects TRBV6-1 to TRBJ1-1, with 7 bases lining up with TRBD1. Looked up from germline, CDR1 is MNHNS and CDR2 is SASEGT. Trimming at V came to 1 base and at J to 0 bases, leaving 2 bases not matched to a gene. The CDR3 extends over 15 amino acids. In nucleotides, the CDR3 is TGTGCCAGCAGTGAAGAGACAGGGATGAACACTGAAGCTTTCTTT. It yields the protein CASSEETGMNTEAFF.

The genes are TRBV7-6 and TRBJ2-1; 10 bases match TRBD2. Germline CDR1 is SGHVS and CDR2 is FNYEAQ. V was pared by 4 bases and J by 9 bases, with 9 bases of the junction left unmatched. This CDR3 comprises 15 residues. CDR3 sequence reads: CASSSSGSVGGEQFF. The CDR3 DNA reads TGTGCCAGCAGCTCTAGCGGGAGTGTGGGGGGTGAGCAGTTCTTC.

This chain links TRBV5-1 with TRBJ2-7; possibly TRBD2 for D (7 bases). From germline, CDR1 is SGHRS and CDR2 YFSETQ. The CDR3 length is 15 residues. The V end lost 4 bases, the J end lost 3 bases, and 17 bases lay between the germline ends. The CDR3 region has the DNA TGCGCCAGCAGCGGAGGGGGGGCTGAGAGCTACGAGCAGTACTTC. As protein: CASSGGGAESYEQYF.

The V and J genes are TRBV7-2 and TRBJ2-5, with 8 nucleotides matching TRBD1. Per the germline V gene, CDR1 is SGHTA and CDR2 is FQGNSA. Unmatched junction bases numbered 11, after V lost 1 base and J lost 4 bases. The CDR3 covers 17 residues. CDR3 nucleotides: TGTGCCAGCAGCTTAGTGGCAGGGGGCGCGTTGGCAGAGACCCAGTACTTC. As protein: CASSLVAGGALAETQYF.

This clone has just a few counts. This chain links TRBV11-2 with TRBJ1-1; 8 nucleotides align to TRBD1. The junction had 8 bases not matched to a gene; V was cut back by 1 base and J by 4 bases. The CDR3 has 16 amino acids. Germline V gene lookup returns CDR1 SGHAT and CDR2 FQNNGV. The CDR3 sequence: CASSLVRRGLRTEAFF. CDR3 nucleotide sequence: TGTGCCAGCAGCTTAGTGCGCAGGGGGCTTCGCACTGAAGCTTTCTTT.

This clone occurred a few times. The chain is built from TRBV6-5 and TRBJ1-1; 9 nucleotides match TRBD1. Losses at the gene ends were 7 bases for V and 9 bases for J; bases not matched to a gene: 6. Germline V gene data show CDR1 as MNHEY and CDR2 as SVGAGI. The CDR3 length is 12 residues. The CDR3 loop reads CASTTGTGKAFF. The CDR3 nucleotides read TGTGCCAGCACTACCGGGACAGGGAAAGCTTTCTTT.

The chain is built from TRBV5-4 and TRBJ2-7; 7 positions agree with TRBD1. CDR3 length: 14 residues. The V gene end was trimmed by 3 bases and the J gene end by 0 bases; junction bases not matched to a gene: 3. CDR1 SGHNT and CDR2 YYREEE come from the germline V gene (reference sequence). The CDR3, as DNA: TGTGCCAGCAGCTCCGAGGGGGCCTCCTACGAGCAGTACTTC. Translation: CASSSEGASYEQYF.

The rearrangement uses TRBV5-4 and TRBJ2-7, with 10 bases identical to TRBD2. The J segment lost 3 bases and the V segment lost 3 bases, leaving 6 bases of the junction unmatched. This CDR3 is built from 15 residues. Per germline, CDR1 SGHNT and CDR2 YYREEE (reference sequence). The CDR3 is CASSSASGSLYEQYF. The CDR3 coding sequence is TGTGCCAGCAGCTCTGCTAGCGGGAGTCTCTACGAGCAGTACTTC.

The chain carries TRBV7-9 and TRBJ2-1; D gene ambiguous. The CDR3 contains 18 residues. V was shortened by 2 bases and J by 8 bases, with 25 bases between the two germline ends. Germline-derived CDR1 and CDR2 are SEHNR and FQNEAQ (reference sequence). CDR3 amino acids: CASSLFPGGRPYKHEQFF. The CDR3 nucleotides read TGTGCCAGCAGCTTATTTCCCGGCGGCCGCCCGTACAAGCATGAGCAGTTCTTC.

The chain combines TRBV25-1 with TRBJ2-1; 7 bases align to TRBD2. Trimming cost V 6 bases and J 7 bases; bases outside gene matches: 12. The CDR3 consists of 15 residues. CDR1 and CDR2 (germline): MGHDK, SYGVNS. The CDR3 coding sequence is TGTGCCAGCAGCCGAACCGGGGGGTTTCTGAATGAGCAGTTCTTC. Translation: CASSRTGGFLNEQFF. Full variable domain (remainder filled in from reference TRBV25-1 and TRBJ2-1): EADIYQTPRYLVIGTGKKITLECSQTMGHDKMYWYQQDPGMELHLIHYSYGVNSTEKGDLSSESTVSRIRTEHFPLTLESARPSHTSQYLCASSRTGGFLNEQFFGPGTRLTVL.

The CDR3 sequence: CASSQRQGESYTF. The CDR3 bases are TGCGCCAGCAGCCAACGACAGGGGGAGAGCTACACCTTC. The chain employs TRBV4-3 and TRBJ1-2, with 9 positions matching TRBD1. Trimming took 2 bases from V and 9 from J; bases not matched to a gene: 4. Per germline, CDR1 LGHNA and CDR2 YSLEER. CDR3 length: 13 amino acids.

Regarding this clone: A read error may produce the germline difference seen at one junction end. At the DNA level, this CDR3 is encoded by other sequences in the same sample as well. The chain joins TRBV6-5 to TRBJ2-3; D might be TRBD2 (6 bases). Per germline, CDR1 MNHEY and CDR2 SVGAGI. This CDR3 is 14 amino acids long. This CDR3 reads CATGQGLGTDTQYF. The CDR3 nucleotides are TGTGCCACAGGCCAGGGACTTGGCACAGACACGCAGTATTTT.

CDR3 sequence (DNA): TGTGCCATCAGTGAGTCGAATACAAACTATGGCTACACCTTC. Residues: CAISESNTNYGYTF. The chain combines TRBV10-3 with TRBJ1-2, with D uncertain. V lost 0 bases to trimming and J lost 2 bases, with 7 bases between them. The CDR3 length is 14 residues. The germline CDR1 and CDR2 sequences are ENHRY and SYGVKD.

CDR3 DNA: TGTGCCAGCAGCTCAAGCGGGAGGGCCGGAAATGAGCAGTTCTTC. It translates to CASSSSGRAGNEQFF. This chain uses TRBV7-2 with TRBJ2-1; 10 nucleotides agree with TRBD2. Germline V CDR1 and CDR2: SGHTA, FQGNSA. The CDR3 spans 15 residues. The ends lost 4 bases at V and 7 bases at J; junction bases unmatched: 7.

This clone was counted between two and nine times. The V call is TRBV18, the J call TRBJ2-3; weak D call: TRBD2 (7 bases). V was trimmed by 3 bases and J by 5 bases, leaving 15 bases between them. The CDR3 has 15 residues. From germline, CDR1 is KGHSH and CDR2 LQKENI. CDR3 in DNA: TGTGCCAGCTCACCTCTGGAGGGAGGGGGAGATACGCAGTATTTT. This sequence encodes CASSPLEGGGDTQYF.

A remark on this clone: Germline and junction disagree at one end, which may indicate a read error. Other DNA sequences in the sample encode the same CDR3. The DNA for the CDR3 is TGCGCCAGCAGTGGCCTAGCGGGCCACAATGAGCAGTTCTTC. Translating gives CASSGLAGHNEQFF. The V and J genes are TRBV2 and TRBJ2-1; 8 bases match TRBD2. Germline V gives CDR1 SNHLY, CDR2 FYNNEI. The CDR3 totals 14 residues.

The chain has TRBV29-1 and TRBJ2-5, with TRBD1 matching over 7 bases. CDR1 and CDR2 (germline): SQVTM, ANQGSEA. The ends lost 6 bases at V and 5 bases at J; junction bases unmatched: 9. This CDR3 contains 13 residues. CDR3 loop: CSVDRVGGETQYF. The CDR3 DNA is TGCAGCGTCGACAGGGTAGGGGGTGAGACCCAGTACTTC.

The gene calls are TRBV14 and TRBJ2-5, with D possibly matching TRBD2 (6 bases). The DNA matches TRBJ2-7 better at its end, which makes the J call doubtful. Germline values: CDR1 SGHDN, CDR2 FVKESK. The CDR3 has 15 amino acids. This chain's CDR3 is CASSQAHGGPYEQYF. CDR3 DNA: TGTGCCAGCAGCCAAGCCCACGGGGGACCCTACGAGCAGTACTTC.

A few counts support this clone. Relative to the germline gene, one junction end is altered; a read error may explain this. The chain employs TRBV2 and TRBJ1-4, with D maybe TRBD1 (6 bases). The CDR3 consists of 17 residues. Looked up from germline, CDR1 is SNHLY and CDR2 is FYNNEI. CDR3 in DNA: TGTGCCAGCAGTAAAGCGGACAGCCATCCAACTAATGAAAAACTGTTTTTT. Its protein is CASSKADSHPTNEKLFF.

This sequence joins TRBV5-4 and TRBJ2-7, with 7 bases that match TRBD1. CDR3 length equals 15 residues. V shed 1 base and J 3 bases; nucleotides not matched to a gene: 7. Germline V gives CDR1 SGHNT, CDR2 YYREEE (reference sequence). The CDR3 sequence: CASSLSRGQSYEQYF. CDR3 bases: TGTGCCAGCAGCTTGAGCCGGGGACAGAGCTACGAGCAGTACTTC.